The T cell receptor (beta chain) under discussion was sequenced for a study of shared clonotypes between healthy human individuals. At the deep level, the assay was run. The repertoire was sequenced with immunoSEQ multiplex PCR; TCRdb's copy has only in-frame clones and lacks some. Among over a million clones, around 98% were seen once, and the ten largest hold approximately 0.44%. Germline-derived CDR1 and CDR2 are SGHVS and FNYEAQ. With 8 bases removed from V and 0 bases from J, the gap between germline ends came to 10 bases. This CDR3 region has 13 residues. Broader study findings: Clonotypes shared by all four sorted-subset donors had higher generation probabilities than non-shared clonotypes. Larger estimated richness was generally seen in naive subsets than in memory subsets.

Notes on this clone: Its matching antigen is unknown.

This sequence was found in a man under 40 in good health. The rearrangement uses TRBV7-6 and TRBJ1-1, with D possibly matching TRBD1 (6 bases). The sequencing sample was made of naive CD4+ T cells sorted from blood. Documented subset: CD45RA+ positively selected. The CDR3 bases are TGTGCCAGCGTAGGACAGCTGAACACTGAAGCTTTCTTT. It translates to CASVGQLNTEAFF.